What follows are 23 T cell receptor beta chains derived from one specimen sequenced in a study of tumor and adjacent non-tumor tissue in lung cancer. TCRbeta libraries were built with three rounds of nested PCR, modified from ARM-PCR. TCRdb independently ran MiXCR on the multiplex PCR reads; one entry per CDR3 protein. The repertoire holds about 200,000 distinct CDR3 sequences, with 70% to 75% as singletons. This sample's RNA came from whole unsorted tissue. Sequenced: lung tumor tissue. Every receptor here comes from a man aged 55 to 70 with non-small cell lung cancer.

As regards this clonotype: It may be a read error: a sequence one base away is much more abundant. The chain has TRBV29-1 and TRBJ2-5, with 7 bases identical to TRBD2. Germline assignment: CDR1 SQVTM and CDR2 ANQGSEA. The CDR3 spans 12 residues. The CDR3 loop reads CSGGREYEIQYF. In DNA, the CDR3 is TGCAGCGGCGGGCGGGAGTACGAGATCCAGTACTTC.

V gene TRBV20-1 combines with J gene TRBJ1-6; 7 bases are a match to TRBD1. The CDR3 contains 20 residues. The J segment lost 6 bases and the V segment lost 2 bases, leaving 22 bases of the junction unmatched. Germline V gene sequence: CDR1 DFQATT, CDR2 SNEGSKA (reference sequence). The CDR3 coding sequence is TGCAGTGCTAGAAGCGCCTCGGACAGGATTATTATCGGGATTAATTCACCCCTCCACTTT. This sequence encodes CSARSASDRIIIGINSPLHF.

The chain couples TRBV7-2 to TRBJ2-1; D is possibly TRBD2 (5 bases). V shed 1 base and J shed 6 bases, with 16 bases lying between them. CDR3 length: 16 residues. The germline V gene encodes CDR1 SGHTA and CDR2 FQGNSA. In nucleotides, the CDR3 is TGTGCCAGCAGCTTAGATAGATTCCGGGAAAGCAATGAGCAGTTCTTC. Its protein product is CASSLDRFRESNEQFF.

The chain joins TRBV6-1 to TRBJ2-7, with 8 bases identical to TRBD1. V shed 10 bases and J 2 bases; nucleotides not matched to a gene: 4. CDR3 length: 12 residues. Germline V gene sequence: CDR1 MNHNS, CDR2 SASEGT. The CDR3 is CATRTGTYEQYF. For the CDR3, the DNA is TGTGCCACCAGGACAGGGACCTACGAGCAGTACTTC.

The table lists this clonotype with a count of one. A read error may be the cause here, since a much bigger clone is one base away. The chain links TRBV12-3 or TRBV12-4 to TRBJ2-2; 7 bases are shared with TRBD1. V lost 6 bases, J lost 6 bases, and 10 bases stayed unmatched. CDR3 length: 15 amino acids. The CDR3 region has the DNA TGTGCCAGCAGCCCCGGGACAGCCAACGCCGGGGAGCTGTTTTTT. Protein: CASSPGTANAGELFF.

Concerning this clonotype itself: This may stem from a read error, because a much larger clone lies one nucleotide away. This sequence joins TRBV20-1 and TRBJ1-1; D gene ambiguous. Germline-derived CDR1 and CDR2 are DFQATT and SNEGSKA (reference sequence). The CDR3 runs 13 residues. V was pared by 4 bases and J by 3 bases, with 12 bases between. CDR3 in amino acids: CSAKRGSDTEAFF. The CDR3 DNA follows: TGCAGTGCTAAGCGAGGATCCGACACTGAAGCTTTCTTT.

Ten or more counts support this clonotype. This rearrangement joins TRBV12-3 or TRBV12-4 to TRBJ1-1; D is uncertain. Trimming took off 4 bases at V and 1 base at J, with 10 bases between the two ends. This CDR3 is 14 amino acids long. CDR3 in DNA: TGTGCCAGCAGTTACGATGGGGAGAACACTGAAGCTTTCTTT. Its protein product is CASSYDGENTEAFF.

About this clonotype: Sequence at one end of the junction differs from germline and may be a read error. This chain uses TRBV5-1 with TRBJ1-1; TRBD1 aligns across 8 bases. The germline V gene encodes CDR1 SGHRS and CDR2 YFSETQ. This CDR3 has 13 amino acids. The CDR3 protein is CACSLDRGTEAFF. The CDR3 DNA is TGCGCCTGCAGCCTTGACAGGGGAACTGAAGCTTTCTTT.

DNA of the CDR3: TGCGCCAGCAGTGACGGACAGGGTGATGGCTACACCTTC. This sequence encodes CASSDGQGDGYTF. The genes are TRBV10-1 and TRBJ1-2, with 8 positions matching TRBD1. Trimming cost V 3 bases and J 6 bases; bases outside gene matches: 3. The CDR3 has 13 residues. The germline CDR1 and CDR2 sequences are WNHNN and SYGVQD (reference sequence).

As concerns this clonotype: Mismatch with germline at one junction end may stem from a read error. The rearrangement uses TRBV11-3 and TRBJ2-4; D is ambiguous. Germline V gives CDR1 SGHNT, CDR2 YENEEA. The CDR3 extends over 15 amino acids. The CDR3 spells CASSLDRPPANIQCF. Here the CDR3 DNA reads TGTGCCAGCAGCTTAGATCGACCTCCGGCGAACATTCAGTGCTTC.

Turning to this clonotype: This could be a read error, since a much larger clone is one nucleotide away. The J gene is TRBJ2-2, the V gene TRBV11-2; perhaps TRBD1 as D (5 bases). CDR1 and CDR2 (germline): SGHAT, FQNNGV. Trimming shortened V by 4 bases and J by 8 bases, and 14 bases separated the two germline ends. This CDR3 has 14 residues. CDR3 nucleotides: TGTGCCAGCAGCTATCGCTTTCCAGGGGGGGAGCTGTTTTTT. The encoded protein is CASSYRFPGGELFF. Together with reference TRBV11-2 and TRBJ2-2, the CDR3 gives the full variable domain: EAGVAQSPRYKIIEKRQSVAFWCNPISGHATLYWYQQILGQGPKLLIQFQNNGVVDDSQLPKDRFSAERLKGVDSTLKIQPAKLEDSAVYLCASSYRFPGGELFFGEGSRLTVL.

Note on this clonotype: No conserved phenylalanine or tryptophan ends this CDR3, so it is likely a read error. The CDR3 sequence: CASSLHAKQFL. CDR3 bases: TGTGCCAGCAGCTTACATGCTAAGCAGTTCTTA. The V and J genes are TRBV11-1 and TRBJ2-1; D is uncertain. Germline V gene sequence: CDR1 SGHAT, CDR2 FQDESV (reference sequence). The CDR3 runs to 11 residues. V dropped 2 bases and J dropped 11 bases, with 7 bases sitting between them.

On this clonotype: A read error may produce the germline difference seen at one junction end. This chain joins TRBV11-2 and TRBJ2-7; 9 bases are a match to TRBD1. Germline lookup yields CDR1 SGHAT and CDR2 FQNNGV. This CDR3 contains 16 residues. The chain's CDR3 is CASSLVWGQGFYEHYF. The CDR3 region has the DNA TGTGCCAGTAGCTTAGTGTGGGGACAGGGTTTCTACGAGCATTACTTC. The whole variable domain, filled in from reference TRBV11-2 and TRBJ2-7, reads EAGVAQSPRYKIIEKRQSVAFWCNPISGHATLYWYQQILGQGPKLLIQFQNNGVVDDSQLPKDRFSAERLKGVDSTLKIQPAKLEDSAVYLCASSLVWGQGFYEHYFGPGTRLTVT.

This clonotype was seen ten or more times. The gene calls are TRBV20-1 and TRBJ2-3, with D tentatively TRBD1 (7 bases). The V gene lost 3 bases and the J gene lost 1 base, with 20 bases spanning the gap. Germline values: CDR1 DFQATT, CDR2 SNEGSKA (reference sequence). The CDR3 consists of 17 residues. This chain's CDR3 is CSASGRSGGRGTDTQYF. The CDR3 DNA is TGCAGTGCTAGTGGGAGGTCAGGGGGAAGAGGCACAGATACGCAGTATTTT.

A note on this clonotype: One end of the junction fails to match germline, which may point to a read error. The chain combines TRBV11-2 with TRBJ1-1, with 8 bases that match TRBD1. The CDR3 consists of 16 residues. In germline, CDR1 is SGHAT, CDR2 FQNNGV. The CDR3 coding sequence is TGTGCCATCAGCCCCTCCAGGGGGCCAATGAGGGGTGAAGCTTTCTTT. Translating gives CAISPSRGPMRGEAFF.

Concerning this clonotype: One junction end does not reproduce the germline sequence, and a read error may be involved. This rearrangement joins TRBV11-2 to TRBJ1-2, with a weak D call TRBD1 (5 bases). This CDR3 is built from 13 residues. Germline CDR1 is SGHAT and CDR2 is FQNNGV. CDR3 sequence reads: CVSSLGWGDGYTF. The CDR3 nucleotides are TGTGTCAGCAGTTTAGGATGGGGGGATGGCTACACGTTC.

In the case of this clonotype: No conserved phenylalanine or tryptophan is present at the end of the CDR3, so a read error is the likely explanation. The chain carries TRBV5-6 and TRBJ2-7; no definite D call. CDR3 length: 14 amino acids. Germline V gene sequence: CDR1 SGHDT, CDR2 YYEEEE. The CDR3 spells CASSLSPDSYEQYS. CDR3 in DNA: TGTGCGAGCAGCTTATCACCTGACTCCTACGAGCAGTACTCC.

In the case of this clonotype: Sequence at one end of the junction differs from germline and may be a read error. The chain uses TRBV4-3 and TRBJ2-3; D remains ambiguous. The end of the DNA fits TRBJ1-5 better, so the J call may be wrong. The CDR3 has 17 amino acids. Germline V CDR1 and CDR2: LGHNA, YSLEER. CDR3 nucleotide sequence: TGCGCCAGCAGACAAGTAATGAGCGGAGCAAGTACAGATACGCAGCATTTT. Translating it yields CASRQVMSGASTDTQHF.

To note about this clonotype: Germline and junction disagree at one end, which may indicate a read error. The V gene is TRBV11-2, the J gene TRBJ1-4, with 7 positions matching TRBD1. From germline, CDR1 is SGHAT and CDR2 FQNNGV. The CDR3 is 15 residues long. CDR3 amino acids: CASSETGARNEELYF. The CDR3 bases are TGTGCCAGCAGCGAAACAGGGGCCAGGAATGAAGAACTGTATTTT.

In its sample, this clonotype was seen once. This sequence joins TRBV20-1 and TRBJ1-5, with 7 bases that match TRBD1. Germline V gene lookup returns CDR1 DFQATT and CDR2 SNEGSKA (reference sequence). CDR3 length: 16 residues. V lost 1 base, J lost 2 bases, and 8 bases stayed unmatched. The CDR3 sequence: CSARAGGGRGNQPQHF. The CDR3 coding sequence is TGCAGTGCTAGAGCGGGAGGGGGCCGAGGCAATCAGCCCCAGCATTTT.

With regard to this clonotype: Compared with germline, one end of the junction differs, possibly owing to a read error. The V and J genes are TRBV5-6 and TRBJ2-1; no firm D call. The CDR3 runs to 14 residues. Per the germline V gene, CDR1 is SGHDT and CDR2 is YYEEEE. The CDR3 DNA follows: TGTGCCAACACCCCTCTTCGAATAGCCCATGATCAGTTCTTC. Its protein is CANTPLRIAHDQFF.

The chain uses TRBV6-1 and TRBJ1-6; no clear D. Germline CDR1 and CDR2: MNHNS and SASEGT. Between the trimmed V and J ends, which lost 5 bases and 4 bases, there was a span of 9 bases. This CDR3 has 14 amino acids. CDR3 DNA: TGTGCCAGCAGTTCGAGACCTTATAATTCACCCCTCCACTTT. Encoded protein: CASSSRPYNSPLHF.

This clonotype was observed a handful of times. This rearrangement joins TRBV20-1 to TRBJ2-3; 9 nucleotides match TRBD2. The germline CDR1 and CDR2 sequences are DFQATT and SNEGSKA (reference sequence). After removal of 2 bases from V and 1 base from J, the junction contained 4 bases not matched to a gene. The CDR3 loop spans 15 amino acids. For the CDR3, the DNA is TGCAGTGCTAGAATGGTAGCGGGAGGCACAGATACGCAGTATTTT. This codes for CSARMVAGGTDTQYF.